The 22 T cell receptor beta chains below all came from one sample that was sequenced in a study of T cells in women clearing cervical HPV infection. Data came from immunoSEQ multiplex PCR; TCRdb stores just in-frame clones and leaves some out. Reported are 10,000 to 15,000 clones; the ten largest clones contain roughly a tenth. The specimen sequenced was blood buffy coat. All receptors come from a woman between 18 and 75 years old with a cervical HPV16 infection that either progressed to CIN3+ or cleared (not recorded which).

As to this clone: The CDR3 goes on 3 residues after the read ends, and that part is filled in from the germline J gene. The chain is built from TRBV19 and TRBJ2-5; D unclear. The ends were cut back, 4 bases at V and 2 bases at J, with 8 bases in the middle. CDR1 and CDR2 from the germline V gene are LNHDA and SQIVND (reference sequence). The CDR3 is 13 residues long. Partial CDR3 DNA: TGTGCCAGTAGTACAGGATTACAAGAGACC. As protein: CASSTGLQET. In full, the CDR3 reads CASSTGLQETQYF.

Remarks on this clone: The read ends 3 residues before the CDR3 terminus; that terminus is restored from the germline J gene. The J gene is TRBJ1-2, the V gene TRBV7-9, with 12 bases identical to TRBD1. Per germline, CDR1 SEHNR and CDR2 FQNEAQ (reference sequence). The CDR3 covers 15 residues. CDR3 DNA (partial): TGTGCCAGCAGCTCAAATAGGGACAGGGGGCAGGAC. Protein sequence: CASSSNRDRGQD. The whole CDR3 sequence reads CASSSNRDRGQDYTF.

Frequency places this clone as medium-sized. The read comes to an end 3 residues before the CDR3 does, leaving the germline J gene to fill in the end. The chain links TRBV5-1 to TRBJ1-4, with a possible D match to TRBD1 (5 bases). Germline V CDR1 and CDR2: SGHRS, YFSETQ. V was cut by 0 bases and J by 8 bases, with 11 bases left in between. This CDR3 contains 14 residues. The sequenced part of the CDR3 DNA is TGCGCCAGCAGCTTGGAACAGGCAGGGGAAAAA. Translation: CASSLEQAGEK. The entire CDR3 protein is CASSLEQAGEKLFF.

The sequenced part of the CDR3 DNA is TGCAGTGCTAGAGCCCTAGGTAGCGGGGTTTCCTACGAG. Its translation is CSARALGSGVSYE. The full-length CDR3 reads as CSARALGSGVSYEQYF. The chain joins TRBV20-1 to TRBJ2-7, with 8 bases matching TRBD2. The read gets to within 3 residues of the CDR3 end, and the germline J gene fills in the rest. Germline loops: CDR1 DFQATT, CDR2 SNEGSKA (reference sequence). The CDR3 contains 16 residues. Losses at the gene ends were 1 base for V and 1 base for J; bases not matched to a gene: 9.

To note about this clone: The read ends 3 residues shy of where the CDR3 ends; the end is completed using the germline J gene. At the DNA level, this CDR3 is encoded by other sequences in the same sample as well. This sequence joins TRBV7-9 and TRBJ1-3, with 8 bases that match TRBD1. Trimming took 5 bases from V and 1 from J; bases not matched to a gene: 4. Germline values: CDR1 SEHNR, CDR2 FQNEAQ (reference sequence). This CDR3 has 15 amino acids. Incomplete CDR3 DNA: TGTGCCAGCAGCCACGACAGGGGATCTGGAAACACC. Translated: CASSHDRGSGNT. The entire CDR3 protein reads CASSHDRGSGNTIYF. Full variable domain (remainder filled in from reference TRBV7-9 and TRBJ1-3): DTGVSQNPRHKITKRGQNVTFRCDPISEHNRLYWYRQTLGQGPEFLTYFQNEAQLEKSRLLSDRFSAERPKGSFSTLEIQRTEQGDSAMYLCASSHDRGSGNTIYFGEGSWLTVV.

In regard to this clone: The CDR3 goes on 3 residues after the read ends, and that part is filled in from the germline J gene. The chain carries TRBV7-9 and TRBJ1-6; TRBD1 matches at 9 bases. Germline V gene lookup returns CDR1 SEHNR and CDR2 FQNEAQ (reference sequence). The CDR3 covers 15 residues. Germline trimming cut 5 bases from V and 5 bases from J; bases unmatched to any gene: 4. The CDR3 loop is CASSGGTGNNSPLHF. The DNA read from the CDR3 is TGTGCCAGCAGCGGGGGGACAGGGAATAATTCACCC.

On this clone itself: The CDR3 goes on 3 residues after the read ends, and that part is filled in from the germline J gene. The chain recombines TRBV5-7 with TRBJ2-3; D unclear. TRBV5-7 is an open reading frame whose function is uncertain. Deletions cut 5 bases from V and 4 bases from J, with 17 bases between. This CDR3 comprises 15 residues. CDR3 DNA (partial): TGTGCCAGCAGTATGAAGGGCGATCCCCCAGATACG. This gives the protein CASSMKGDPPDT. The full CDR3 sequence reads CASSMKGDPPDTQYF.

The CDR3 DNA, read in part, is TGCGCCAGCAGCCTGACAGGGACCGACAATCAGCCC. It specifies CASSLTGTDNQP. The CDR3 as a whole reads CASSLTGTDNQPQHF. The chain employs TRBV4-1 and TRBJ1-5; 7 positions match TRBD1. The CDR3 goes on 3 residues after the read ends, and that part is filled in from the germline J gene. Per germline, CDR1 MGHRA and CDR2 YSYEKL. V was clipped by 4 bases and J by 3 bases; unmatched bases: 6. The CDR3 has 15 amino acids.

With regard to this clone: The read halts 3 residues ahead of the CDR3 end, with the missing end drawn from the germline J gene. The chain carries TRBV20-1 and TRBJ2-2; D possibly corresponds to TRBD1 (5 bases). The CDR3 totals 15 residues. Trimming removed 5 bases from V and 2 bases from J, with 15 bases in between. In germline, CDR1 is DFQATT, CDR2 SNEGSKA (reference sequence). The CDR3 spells CSAAGPQPNTGELFF. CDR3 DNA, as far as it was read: TGCAGTGCTGCAGGGCCACAACCTAACACCGGGGAG.

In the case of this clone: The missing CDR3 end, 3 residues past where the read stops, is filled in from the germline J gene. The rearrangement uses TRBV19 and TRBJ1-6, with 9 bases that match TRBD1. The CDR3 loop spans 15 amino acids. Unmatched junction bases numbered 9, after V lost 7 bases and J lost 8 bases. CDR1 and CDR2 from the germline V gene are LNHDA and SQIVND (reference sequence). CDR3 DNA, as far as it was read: TGTGCCAGTACTGCCGGGACAGGGACCCATTCACCC. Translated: CASTAGTGTHSP. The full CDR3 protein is CASTAGTGTHSPLHF.

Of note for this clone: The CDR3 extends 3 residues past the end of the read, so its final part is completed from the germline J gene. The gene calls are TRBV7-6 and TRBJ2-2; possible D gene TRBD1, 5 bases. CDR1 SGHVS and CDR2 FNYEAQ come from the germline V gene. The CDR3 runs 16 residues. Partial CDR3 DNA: TGTGCCAGCAGCCCTCAACTGTCCTCTGGGGCCAACGTG. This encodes CASSPQLSSGANV. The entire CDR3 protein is CASSPQLSSGANVLFF.

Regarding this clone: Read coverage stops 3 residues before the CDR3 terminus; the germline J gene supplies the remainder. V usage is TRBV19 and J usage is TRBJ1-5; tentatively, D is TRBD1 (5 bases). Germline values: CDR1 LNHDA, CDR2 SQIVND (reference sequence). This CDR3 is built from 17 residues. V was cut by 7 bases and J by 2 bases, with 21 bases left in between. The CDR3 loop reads CASTIQQGSGGNQPQHF. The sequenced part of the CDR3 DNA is TGTGCCAGTACCATCCAGCAGGGTTCTGGTGGCAATCAGCCC.

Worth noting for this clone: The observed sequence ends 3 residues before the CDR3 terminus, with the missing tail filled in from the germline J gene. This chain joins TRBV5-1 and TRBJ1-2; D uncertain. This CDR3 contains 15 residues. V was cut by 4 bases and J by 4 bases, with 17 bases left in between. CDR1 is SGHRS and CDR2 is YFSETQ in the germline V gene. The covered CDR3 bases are TGCGCCAGCAGCCGAAACGATGACAAGATCTATGGC. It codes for CASSRNDDKIYG. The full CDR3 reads CASSRNDDKIYGYTF.

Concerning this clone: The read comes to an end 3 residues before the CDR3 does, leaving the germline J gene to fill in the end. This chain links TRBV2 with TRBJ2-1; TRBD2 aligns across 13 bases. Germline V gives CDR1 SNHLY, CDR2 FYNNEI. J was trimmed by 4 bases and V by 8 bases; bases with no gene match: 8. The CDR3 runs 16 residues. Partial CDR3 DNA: TGTGCCAGCGGTACCGAGACTAGCGGGGGGTACAATGAG. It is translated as CASGTETSGGYNE. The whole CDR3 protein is CASGTETSGGYNEQFF.

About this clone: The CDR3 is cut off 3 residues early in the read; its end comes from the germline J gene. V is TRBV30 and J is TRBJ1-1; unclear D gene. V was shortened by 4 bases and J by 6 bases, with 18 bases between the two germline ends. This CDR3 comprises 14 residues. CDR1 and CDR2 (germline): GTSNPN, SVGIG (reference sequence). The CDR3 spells CAWKIWSGVSEAFF. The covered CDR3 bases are TGTGCCTGGAAAATATGGTCCGGGGTGTCTGAA. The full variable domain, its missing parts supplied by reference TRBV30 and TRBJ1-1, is SQTIHQWPATLVQPVGSPLSLECTVEGTSNPNLYWYRQAAGRGLQLLFYSVGIGQISSEVPQNLSASRPQDRQFILSSKKLLLSDSGFYLCAWKIWSGVSEAFFGQGTRLTVV.

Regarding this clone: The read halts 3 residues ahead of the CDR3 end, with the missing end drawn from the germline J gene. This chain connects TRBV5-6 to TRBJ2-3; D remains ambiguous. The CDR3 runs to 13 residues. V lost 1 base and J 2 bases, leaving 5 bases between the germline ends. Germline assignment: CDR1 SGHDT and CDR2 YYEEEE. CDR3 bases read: TGTGCCAGCAGCTTGATAAACACAGATACG. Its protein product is CASSLINTDT. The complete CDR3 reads CASSLINTDTQYF.

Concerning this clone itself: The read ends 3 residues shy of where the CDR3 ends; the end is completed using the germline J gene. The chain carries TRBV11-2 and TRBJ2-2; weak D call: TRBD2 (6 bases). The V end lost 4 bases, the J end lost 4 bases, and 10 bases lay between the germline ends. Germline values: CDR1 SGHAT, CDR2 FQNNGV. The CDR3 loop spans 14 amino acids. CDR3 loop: CASSYQGGTGELFF. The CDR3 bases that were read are TGTGCCAGCAGCTACCAGGGAGGCACCGGGGAG.

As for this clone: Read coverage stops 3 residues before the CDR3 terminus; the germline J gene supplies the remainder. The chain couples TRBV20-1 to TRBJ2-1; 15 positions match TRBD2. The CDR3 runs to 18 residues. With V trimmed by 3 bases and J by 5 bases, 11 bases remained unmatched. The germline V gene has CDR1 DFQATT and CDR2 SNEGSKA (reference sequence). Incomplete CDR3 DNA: TGCAGTGCTAGGGTTACCGGGACTAGCGGGGGGCTAGACAATGAG. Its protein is CSARVTGTSGGLDNE. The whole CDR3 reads CSARVTGTSGGLDNEQFF.

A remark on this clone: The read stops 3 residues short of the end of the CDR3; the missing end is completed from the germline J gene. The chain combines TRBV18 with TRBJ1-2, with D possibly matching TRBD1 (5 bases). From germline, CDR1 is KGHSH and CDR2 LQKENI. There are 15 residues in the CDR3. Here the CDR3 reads CASSPSRDSAYDYTF. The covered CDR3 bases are TGTGCCAGCTCACCTTCTAGGGACTCAGCCTACGAC.

This CDR3 is CASRAGSYGYTF. The CDR3 bases that were read are TGTGCCAGCAGGGCAGGGTCCTATGGC. V is TRBV2 and J is TRBJ1-2; D is perhaps TRBD1 (5 bases). With the read ending 3 residues before the CDR3 end, the germline J gene is used to fill in that end. The V end lost 6 bases, the J end lost 4 bases, and 9 bases lay between the germline ends. Germline V gene lookup returns CDR1 SNHLY and CDR2 FYNNEI. The CDR3 contains 12 residues.

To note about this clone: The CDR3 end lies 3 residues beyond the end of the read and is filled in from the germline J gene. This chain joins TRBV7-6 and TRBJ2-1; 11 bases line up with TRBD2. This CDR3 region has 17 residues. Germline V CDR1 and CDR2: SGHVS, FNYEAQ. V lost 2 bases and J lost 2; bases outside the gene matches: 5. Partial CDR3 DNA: TGTGCCAGCAGCTTAACGTCTAGCGGGGGGACCTACAATGAG. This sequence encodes CASSLTSSGGTYNE. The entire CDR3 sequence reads CASSLTSSGGTYNEQFF.

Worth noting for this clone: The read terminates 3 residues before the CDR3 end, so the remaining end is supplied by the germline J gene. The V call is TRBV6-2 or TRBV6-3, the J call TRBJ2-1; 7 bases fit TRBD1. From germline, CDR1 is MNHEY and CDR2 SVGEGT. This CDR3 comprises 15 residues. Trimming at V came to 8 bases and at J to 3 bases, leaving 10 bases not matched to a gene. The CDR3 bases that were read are TGTGCCAGCCAAATACAGGGGTTGAGCTACAATGAG. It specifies CASQIQGLSYNE. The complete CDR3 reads CASQIQGLSYNEQFF.